A single sample gave rise to the 4 T cell receptor beta chains below, sequenced in a study of shared clonotypes between healthy human individuals. TCRdb's table, derived via immunoSEQ multiplex PCR, lists solely in-frame clones and lacks some. The repertoire includes some 470,000 clones, 76% of them detected once, and approximately 12% sits in the top ten. Source material: PBMCs. The receptors stem from a woman in her thirties or forties in good health. Some clones in this sample may be carry-over from other donors' samples.

This clone has a count of ten or more. This chain joins TRBV19 and TRBJ2-3, with D maybe TRBD2 (6 bases). The CDR3 is 15 amino acids. V was cut by 3 bases and J by 1 base, with 11 bases left in between. Germline V gene sequence: CDR1 LNHDA, CDR2 SQIVND (reference sequence). The CDR3 bases are TGTGCCAGTAGTATTAGGAGGGCTGGCACAGATACGCAGTATTTT. It codes for CASSIRRAGTDTQYF.

Many counts were recorded for this clone. CDR3 protein: CASSLARVLGRETQYF. CDR3 DNA sequence: TGCGCCAGCAGCTTGGCCAGGGTGTTGGGGCGGGAGACCCAGTACTTC. The rearrangement links TRBV5-1 to TRBJ2-5, with D tentatively TRBD1 (5 bases). The ends were cut back, 0 bases at V and 5 bases at J, with 17 bases in the middle. Germline values: CDR1 SGHRS, CDR2 YFSETQ. This CDR3 has 16 amino acids.

The V gene is TRBV15, the J gene TRBJ2-7, with 9 bases matching TRBD2. V was clipped by 0 bases and J by 1 base; unmatched bases: 4. The CDR3 loop spans 16 amino acids. Per germline, CDR1 LNHNV and CDR2 YYDKDF (reference sequence). This CDR3 reads CATSRDASGASYEQYF. CDR3 coding DNA: TGTGCCACCAGCAGAGATGCTAGCGGGGCGTCCTACGAGCAGTACTTC.

The V and J genes are TRBV7-9 and TRBJ2-5, with D possibly being TRBD1 (6 bases). This CDR3 contains 12 residues. Germline CDR1 is SEHNR and CDR2 is FQNEAQ (reference sequence). Trimming stripped 5 bases from V and 10 bases from J, with 14 bases between. The CDR3 DNA follows: TGTGCCAGCAGCCCACAGGGTGGTAGCCAGTACTTC. It is translated as CASSPQGGSQYF.